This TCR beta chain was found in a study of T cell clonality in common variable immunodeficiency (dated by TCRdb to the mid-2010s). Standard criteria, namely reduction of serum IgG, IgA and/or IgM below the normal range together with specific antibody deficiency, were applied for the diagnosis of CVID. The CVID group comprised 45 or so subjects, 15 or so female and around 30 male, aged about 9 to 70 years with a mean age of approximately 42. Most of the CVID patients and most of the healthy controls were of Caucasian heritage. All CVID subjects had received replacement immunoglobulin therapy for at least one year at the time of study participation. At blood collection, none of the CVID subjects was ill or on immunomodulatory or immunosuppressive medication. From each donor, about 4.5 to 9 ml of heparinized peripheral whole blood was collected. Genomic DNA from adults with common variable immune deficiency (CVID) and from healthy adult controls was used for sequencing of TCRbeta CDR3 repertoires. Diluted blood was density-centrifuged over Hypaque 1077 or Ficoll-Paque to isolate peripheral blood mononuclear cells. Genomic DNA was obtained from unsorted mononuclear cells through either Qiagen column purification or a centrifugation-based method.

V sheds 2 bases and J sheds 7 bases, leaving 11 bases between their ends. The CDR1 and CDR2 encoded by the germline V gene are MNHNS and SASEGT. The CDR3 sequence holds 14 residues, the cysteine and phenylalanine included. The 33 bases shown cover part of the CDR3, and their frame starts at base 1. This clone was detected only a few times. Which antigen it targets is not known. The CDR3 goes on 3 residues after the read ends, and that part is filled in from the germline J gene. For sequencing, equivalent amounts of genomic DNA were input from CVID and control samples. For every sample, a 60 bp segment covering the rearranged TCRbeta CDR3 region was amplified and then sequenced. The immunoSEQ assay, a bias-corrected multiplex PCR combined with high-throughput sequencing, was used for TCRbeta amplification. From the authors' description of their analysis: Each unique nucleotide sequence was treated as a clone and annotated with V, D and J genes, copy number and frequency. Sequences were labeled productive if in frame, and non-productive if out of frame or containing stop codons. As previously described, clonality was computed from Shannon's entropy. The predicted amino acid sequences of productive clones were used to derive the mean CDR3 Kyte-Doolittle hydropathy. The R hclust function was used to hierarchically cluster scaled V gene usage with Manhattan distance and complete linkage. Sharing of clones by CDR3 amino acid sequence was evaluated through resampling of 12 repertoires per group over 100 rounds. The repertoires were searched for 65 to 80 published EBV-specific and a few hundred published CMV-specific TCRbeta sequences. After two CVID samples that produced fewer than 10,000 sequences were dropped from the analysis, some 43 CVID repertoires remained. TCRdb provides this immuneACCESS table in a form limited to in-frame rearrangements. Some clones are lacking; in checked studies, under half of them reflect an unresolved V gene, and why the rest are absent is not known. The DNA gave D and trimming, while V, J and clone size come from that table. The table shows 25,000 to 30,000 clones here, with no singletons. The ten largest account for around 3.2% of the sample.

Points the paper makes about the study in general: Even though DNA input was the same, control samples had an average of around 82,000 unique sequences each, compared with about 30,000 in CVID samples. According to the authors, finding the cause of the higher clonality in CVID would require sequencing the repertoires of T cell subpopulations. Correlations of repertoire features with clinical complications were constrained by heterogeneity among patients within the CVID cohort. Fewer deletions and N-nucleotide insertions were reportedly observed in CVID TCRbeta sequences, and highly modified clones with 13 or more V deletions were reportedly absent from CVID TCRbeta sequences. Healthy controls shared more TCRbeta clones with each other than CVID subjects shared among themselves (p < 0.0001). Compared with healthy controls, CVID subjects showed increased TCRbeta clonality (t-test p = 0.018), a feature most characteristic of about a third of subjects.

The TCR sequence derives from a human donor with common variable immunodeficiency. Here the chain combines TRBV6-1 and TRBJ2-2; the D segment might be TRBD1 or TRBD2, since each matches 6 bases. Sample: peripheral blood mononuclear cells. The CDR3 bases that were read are TGTGCCAGCAGTGAATCAGGGGAGGTCGGGGAG. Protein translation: CASSESGEVGE. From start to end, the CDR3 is CASSESGEVGELFF.